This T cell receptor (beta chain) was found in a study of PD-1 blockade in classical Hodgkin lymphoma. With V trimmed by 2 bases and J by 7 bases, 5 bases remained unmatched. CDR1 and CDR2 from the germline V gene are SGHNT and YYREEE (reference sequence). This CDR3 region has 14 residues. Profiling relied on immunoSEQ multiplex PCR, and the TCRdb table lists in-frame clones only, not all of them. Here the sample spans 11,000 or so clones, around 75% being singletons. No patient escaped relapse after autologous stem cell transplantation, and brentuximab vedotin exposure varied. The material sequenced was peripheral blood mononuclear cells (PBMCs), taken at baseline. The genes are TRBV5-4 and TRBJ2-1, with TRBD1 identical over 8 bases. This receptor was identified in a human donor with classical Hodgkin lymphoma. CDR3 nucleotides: TGTGCCAGCAGCTTCACAGGGGGGAAAAATGAGCAGTTCTTC. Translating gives CASSFTGGKNEQFF. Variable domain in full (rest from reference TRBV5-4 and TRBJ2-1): ETGVTQSPTHLIKTRGQQVTLRCSSQSGHNTVSWYQQALGQGPQFIFQYYREEENGRGNFPPRFSGLQFPNYSSELNVNALELDDSALYLCASSFTGGKNEQFFGPGTRLTVL.